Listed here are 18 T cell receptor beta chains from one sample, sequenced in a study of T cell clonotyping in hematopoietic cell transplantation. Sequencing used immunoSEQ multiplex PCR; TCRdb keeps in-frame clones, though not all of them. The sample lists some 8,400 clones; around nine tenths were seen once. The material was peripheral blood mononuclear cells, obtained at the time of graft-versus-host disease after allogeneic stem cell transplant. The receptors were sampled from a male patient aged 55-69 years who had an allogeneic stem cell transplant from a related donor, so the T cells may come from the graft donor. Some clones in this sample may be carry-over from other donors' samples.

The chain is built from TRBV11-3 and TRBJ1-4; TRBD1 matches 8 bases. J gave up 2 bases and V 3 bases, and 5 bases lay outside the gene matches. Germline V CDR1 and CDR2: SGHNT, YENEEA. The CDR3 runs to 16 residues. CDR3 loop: CASSFGQGATNEKLFF. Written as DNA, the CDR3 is TGTGCCAGCAGCTTCGGGCAGGGGGCGACTAATGAAAAACTGTTTTTT.

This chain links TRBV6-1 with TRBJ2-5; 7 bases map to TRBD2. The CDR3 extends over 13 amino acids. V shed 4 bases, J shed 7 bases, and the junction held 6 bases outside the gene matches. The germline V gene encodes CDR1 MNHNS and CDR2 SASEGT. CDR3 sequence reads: CASSGAGDGTQYF. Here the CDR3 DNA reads TGTGCCAGCAGTGGCGCGGGGGACGGGACCCAGTACTTC.

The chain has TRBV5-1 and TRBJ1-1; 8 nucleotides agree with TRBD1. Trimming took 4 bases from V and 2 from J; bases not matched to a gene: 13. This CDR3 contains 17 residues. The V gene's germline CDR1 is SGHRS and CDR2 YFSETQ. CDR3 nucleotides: TGCGCCAGCAGCGCCCCCGAGACAGGGGCGGTAAACACTGAAGCTTTCTTT. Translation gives CASSAPETGAVNTEAFF.

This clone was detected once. CDR3 amino acids: CASSTGSREKLFF. CDR3 nucleotide sequence: TGTGCCAGCAGTACAGGGAGTCGTGAAAAACTGTTTTTT. The chain uses TRBV6-5 and TRBJ1-4; a weak D match, TRBD1 (6 bases). Between the trimmed V and J ends, which lost 5 bases and 7 bases, there was a span of 11 bases. Germline V gene sequence: CDR1 MNHEY, CDR2 SVGAGI. The CDR3 runs 13 residues.

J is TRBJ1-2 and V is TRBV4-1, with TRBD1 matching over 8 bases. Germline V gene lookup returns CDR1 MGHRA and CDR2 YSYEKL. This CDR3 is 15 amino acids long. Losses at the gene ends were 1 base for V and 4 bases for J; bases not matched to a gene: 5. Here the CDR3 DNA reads TGCGCCAGCAGCCAAGGCCGGGACAGGCCCTATGGCTACACCTTC. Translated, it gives CASSQGRDRPYGYTF.

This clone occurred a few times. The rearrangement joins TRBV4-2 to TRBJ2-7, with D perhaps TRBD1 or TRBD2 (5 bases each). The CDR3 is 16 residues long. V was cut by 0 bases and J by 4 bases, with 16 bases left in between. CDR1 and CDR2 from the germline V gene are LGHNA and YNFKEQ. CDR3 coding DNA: TGTGCCAGCAGCCAAGATCGCAGGGAGAACTTTTACGAGCAGTACTTC. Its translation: CASSQDRRENFYEQYF.

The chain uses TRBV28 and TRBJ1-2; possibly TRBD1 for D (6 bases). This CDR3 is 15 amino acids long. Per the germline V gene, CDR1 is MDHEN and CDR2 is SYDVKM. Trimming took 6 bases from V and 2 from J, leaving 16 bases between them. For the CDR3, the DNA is TGTGCCAGCAGACCCACAGGGACAATCAACTATGGCTACACCTTC. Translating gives CASRPTGTINYGYTF.

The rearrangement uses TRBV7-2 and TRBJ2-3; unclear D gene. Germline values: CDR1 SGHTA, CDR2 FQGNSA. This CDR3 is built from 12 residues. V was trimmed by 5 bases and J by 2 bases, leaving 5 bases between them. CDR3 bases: TGTGCCAGCAGCCCCTACACAGATACGCAGTATTTT. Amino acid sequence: CASSPYTDTQYF.

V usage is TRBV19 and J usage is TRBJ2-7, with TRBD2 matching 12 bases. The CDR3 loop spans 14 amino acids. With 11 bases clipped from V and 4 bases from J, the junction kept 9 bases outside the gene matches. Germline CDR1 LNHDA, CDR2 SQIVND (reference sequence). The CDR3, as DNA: TGTGCCTCTAGCCCCGGACTAGCGGGATACGAGCAGTACTTC. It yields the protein CASSPGLAGYEQYF.

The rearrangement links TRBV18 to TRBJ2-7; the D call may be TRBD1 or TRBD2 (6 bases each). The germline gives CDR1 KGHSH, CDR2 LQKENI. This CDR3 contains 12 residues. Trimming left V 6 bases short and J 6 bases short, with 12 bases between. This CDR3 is CASSQQGGEQYF. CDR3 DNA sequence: TGTGCCAGCTCTCAACAGGGAGGCGAGCAGTACTTC.

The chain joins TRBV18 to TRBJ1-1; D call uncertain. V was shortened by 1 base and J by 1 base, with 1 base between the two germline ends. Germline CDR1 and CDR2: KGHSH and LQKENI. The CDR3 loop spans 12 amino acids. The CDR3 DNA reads TGTGCCAGCTCACCACAGAACACTGAAGCTTTCTTT. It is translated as CASSPQNTEAFF.

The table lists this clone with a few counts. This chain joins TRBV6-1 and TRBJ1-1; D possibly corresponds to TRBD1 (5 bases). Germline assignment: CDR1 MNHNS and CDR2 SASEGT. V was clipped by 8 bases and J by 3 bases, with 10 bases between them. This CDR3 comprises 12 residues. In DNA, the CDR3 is TGTGCCAGCGAGCCAGGGTACACTGAAGCTTTCTTT. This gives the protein CASEPGYTEAFF.

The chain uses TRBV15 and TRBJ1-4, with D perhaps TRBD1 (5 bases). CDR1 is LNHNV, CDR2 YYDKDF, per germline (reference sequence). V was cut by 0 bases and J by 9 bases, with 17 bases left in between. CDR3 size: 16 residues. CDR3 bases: TGTGCCACCAGCAGAGATATGCCCGCTCAGGGTCAAAAACTGTTTTTT. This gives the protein CATSRDMPAQGQKLFF. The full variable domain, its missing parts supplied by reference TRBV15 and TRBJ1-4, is DAMVIQNPRYQVTQFGKPVTLSCSQTLNHNVMYWYQQKSSQAPKLLFHYYDKDFNNEADTPDNFQSRRPNTSFCFLDIRSPGLGDTAMYLCATSRDMPAQGQKLFFGSGTQLSVL.

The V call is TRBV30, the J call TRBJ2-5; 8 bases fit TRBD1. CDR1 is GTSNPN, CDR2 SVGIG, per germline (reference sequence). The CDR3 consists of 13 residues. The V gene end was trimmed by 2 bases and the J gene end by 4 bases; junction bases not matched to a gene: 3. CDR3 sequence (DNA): TGTGCCTGGAGTCGGACAGGGAGAGAGACCCAGTACTTC. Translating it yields CAWSRTGRETQYF.

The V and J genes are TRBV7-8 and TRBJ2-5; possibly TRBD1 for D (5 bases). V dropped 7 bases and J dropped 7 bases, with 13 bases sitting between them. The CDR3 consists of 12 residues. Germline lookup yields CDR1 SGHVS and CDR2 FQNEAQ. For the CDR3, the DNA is TGTGCCAGCACCCAGAACCAGGGGACCCAGTACTTC. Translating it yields CASTQNQGTQYF.

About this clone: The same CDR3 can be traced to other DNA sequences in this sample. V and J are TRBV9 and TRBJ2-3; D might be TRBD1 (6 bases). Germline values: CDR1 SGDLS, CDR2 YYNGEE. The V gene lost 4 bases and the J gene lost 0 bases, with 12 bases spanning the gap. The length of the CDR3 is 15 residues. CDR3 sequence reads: CASSPWTASTDTQYF. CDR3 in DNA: TGTGCCAGCAGCCCTTGGACAGCTAGCACAGATACGCAGTATTTT.

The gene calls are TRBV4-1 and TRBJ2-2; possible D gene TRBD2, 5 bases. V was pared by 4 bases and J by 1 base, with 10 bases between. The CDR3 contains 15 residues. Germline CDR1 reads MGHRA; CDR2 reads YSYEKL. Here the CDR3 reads CASSPSRGNTGELFF. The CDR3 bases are TGCGCCAGCAGCCCGTCCCGGGGGAACACCGGGGAGCTGTTTTTT.

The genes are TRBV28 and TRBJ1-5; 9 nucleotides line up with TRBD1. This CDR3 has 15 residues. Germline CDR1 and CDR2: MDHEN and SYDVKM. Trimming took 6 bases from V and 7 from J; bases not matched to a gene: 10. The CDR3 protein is CASRAPGQGYQPQHF. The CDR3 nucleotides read TGTGCCAGCAGGGCTCCGGGACAGGGATACCAGCCCCAGCATTTT.